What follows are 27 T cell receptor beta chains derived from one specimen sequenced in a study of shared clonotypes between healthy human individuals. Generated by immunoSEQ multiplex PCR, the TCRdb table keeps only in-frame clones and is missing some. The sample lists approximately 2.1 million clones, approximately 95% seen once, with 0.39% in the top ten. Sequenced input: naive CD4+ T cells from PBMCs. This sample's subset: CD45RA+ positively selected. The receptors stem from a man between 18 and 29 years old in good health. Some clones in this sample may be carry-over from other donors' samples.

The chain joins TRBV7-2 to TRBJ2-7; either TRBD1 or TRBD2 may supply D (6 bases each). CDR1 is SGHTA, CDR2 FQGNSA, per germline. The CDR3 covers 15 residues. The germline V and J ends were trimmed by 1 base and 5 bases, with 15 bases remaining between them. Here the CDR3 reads CASSLGSGGGNEQYF. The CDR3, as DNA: TGTGCCAGCAGCTTAGGGTCTGGGGGCGGGAACGAGCAGTACTTC.

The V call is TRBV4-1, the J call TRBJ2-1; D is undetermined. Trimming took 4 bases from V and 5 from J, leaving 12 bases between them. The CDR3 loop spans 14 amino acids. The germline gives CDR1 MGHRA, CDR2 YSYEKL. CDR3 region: CASSPRDTNNEQFF. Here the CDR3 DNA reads TGCGCCAGCAGCCCACGAGATACTAACAATGAGCAGTTCTTC.

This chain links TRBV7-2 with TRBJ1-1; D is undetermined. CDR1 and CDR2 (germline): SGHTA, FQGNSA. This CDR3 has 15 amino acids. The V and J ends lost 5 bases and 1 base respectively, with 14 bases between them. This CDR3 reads CASSPQGRTNTEAFF. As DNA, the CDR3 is TGTGCCAGCAGCCCCCAAGGACGTACGAACACTGAAGCTTTCTTT. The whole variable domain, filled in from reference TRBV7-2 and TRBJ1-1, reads GAGVSQSPSNKVTEKGKDVELRCDPISGHTALYWYRQSLGQGLEFLIYFQGNSAPDKSGLPSDRFSAERTGGSVSTLTIQRTQQEDSAVYLCASSPQGRTNTEAFFGQGTRLTVV.

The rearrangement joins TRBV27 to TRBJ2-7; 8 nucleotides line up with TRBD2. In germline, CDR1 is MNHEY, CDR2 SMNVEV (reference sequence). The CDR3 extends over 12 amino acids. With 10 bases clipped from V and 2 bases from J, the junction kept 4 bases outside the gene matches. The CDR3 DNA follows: TGTGCCACCCGAGCGGGAGCCTACGAGCAGTACTTC. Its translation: CATRAGAYEQYF.

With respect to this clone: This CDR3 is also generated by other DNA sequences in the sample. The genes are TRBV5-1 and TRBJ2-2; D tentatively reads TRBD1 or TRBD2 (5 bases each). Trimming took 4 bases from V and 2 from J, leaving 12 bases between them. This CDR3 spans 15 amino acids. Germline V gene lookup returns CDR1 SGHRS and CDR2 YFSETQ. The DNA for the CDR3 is TGCGCCAGCAGCATCGGGACGTTTAACACCGGGGAGCTGTTTTTT. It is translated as CASSIGTFNTGELFF.

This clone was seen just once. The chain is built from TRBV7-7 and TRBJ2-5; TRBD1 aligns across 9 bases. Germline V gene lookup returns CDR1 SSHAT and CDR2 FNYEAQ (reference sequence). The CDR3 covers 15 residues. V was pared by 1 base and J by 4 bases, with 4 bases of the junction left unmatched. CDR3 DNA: TGTGCCAGCAGCTTAGGGGGACAGGGTTTAGAGACCCAGTACTTC. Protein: CASSLGGQGLETQYF.

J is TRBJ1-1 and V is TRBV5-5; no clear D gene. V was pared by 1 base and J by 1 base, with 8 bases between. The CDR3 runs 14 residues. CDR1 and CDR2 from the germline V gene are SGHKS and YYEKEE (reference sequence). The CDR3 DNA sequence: TGTGCCAGCAGCTTGCCTTACCCGAACACTGAAGCTTTCTTT. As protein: CASSLPYPNTEAFF.

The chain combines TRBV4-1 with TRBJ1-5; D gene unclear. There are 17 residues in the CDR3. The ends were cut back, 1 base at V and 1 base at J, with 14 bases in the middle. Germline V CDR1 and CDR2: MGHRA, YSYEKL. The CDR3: CASSQGLPGRSNQPQHF. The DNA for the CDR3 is TGCGCCAGCAGCCAAGGGCTTCCGGGCAGAAGCAATCAGCCCCAGCATTTT.

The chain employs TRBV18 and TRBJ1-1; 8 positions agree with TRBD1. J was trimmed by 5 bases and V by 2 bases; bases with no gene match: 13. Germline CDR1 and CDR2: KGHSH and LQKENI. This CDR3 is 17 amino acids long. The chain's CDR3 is CASSPGQGDKKGTEAFF. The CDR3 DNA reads TGTGCCAGCTCACCAGGACAGGGTGATAAGAAAGGGACTGAAGCTTTCTTT.

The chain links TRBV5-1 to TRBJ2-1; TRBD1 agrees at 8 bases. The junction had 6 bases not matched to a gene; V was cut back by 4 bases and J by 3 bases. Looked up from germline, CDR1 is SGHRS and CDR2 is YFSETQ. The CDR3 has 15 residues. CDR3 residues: CASSPWDRSYNEQFF. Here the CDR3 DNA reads TGCGCCAGCAGCCCCTGGGACAGGAGCTACAATGAGCAGTTCTTC.

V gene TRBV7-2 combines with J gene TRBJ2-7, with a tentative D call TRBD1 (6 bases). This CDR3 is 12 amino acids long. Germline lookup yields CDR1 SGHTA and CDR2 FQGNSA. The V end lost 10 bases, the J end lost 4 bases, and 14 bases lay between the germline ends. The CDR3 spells CANEDSGYEQYF. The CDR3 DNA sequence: TGTGCCAACGAGGACAGCGGTTACGAGCAGTACTTC.

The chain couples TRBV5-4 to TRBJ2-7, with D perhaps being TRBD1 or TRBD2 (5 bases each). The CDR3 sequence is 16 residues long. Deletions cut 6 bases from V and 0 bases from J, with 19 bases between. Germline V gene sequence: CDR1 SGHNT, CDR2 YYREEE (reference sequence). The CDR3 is CASKLGGVASSYEQYF. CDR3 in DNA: TGTGCCAGCAAGCTTGGGGGTGTAGCGTCCTCCTACGAGCAGTACTTC.

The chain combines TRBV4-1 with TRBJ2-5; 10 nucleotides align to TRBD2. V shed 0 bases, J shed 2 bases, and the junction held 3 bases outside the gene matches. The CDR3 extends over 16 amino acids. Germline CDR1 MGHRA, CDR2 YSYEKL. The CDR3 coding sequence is TGCGCCAGCAGCCAAGACAGCGGGAGGGTTCAAGAGACCCAGTACTTC. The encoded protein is CASSQDSGRVQETQYF.

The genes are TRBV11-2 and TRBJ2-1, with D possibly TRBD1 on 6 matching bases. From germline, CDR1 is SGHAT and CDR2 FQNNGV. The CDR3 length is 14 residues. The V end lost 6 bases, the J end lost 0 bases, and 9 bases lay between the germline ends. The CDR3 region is CASSRDISYNEQFF. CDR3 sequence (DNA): TGTGCCAGCAGTCGGGACATCTCCTACAATGAGCAGTTCTTC. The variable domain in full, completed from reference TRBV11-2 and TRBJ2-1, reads EAGVAQSPRYKIIEKRQSVAFWCNPISGHATLYWYQQILGQGPKLLIQFQNNGVVDDSQLPKDRFSAERLKGVDSTLKIQPAKLEDSAVYLCASSRDISYNEQFFGPGTRLTVL.

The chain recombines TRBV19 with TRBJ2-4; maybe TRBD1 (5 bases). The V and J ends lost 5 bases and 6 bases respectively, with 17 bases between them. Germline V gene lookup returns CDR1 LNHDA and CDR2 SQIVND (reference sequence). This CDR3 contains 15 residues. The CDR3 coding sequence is TGTGCCAGTAGTGTGCCGGCGGAAAGGGGAAACATTCAGTACTTC. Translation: CASSVPAERGNIQYF.

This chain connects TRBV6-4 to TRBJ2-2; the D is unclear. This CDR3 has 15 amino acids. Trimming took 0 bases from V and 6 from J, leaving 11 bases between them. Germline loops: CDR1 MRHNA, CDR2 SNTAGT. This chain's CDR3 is CASSDSIVAPGELFF. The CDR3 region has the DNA TGTGCCAGCAGTGACTCGATAGTTGCTCCCGGGGAGCTGTTTTTT.

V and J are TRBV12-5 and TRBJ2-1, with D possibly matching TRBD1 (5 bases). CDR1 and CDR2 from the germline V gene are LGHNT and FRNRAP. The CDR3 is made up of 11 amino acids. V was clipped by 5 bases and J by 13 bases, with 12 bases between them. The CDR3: CASGLGRAQFF. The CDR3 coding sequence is TGTGCTAGTGGTCTCGGCAGGGCTCAGTTCTTC.

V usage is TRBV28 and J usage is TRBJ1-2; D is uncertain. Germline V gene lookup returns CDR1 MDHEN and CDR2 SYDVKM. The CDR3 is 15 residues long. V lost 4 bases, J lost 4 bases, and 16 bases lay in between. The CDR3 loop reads CASSSPLRGGYGYTF. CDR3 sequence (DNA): TGTGCCAGCAGTTCCCCACTTCGTGGAGGCTATGGCTACACCTTC.

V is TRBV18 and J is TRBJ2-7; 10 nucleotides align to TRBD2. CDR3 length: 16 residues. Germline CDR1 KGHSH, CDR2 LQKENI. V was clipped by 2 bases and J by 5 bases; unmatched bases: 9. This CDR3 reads CASSPRTGTSVDEQYF. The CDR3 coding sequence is TGTGCCAGCTCACCAAGAACCGGGACTAGCGTCGACGAGCAGTACTTC.

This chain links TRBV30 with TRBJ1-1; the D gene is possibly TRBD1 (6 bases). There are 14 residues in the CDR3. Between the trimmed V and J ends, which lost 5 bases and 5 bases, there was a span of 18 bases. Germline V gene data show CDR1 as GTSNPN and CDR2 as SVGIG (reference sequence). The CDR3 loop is CAWYTRRGRTEAFF. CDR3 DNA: TGTGCCTGGTACACCCGCCGGGGGCGGACTGAAGCTTTCTTT.

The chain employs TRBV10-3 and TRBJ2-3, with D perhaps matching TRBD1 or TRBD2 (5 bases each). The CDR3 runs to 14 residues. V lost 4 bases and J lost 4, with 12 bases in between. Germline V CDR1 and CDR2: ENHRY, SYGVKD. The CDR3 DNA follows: TGTGCCATCAGTGTAGGGGAGCCTCCAGATACGCAGTATTTT. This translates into CAISVGEPPDTQYF.

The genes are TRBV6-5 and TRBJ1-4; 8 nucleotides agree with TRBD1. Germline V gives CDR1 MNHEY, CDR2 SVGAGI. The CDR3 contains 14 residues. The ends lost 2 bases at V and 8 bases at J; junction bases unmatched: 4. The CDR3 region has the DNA TGTGCCAGCAGTTACGACAGGGGCGGCGAAAAACTGTTTTTT. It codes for CASSYDRGGEKLFF.

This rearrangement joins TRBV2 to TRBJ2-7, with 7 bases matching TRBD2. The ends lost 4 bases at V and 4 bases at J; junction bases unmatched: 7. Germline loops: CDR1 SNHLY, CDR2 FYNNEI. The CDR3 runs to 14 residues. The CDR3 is CASSVSSGVYEQYF. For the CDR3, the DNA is TGTGCCAGCAGTGTCTCTAGCGGCGTTTACGAGCAGTACTTC.

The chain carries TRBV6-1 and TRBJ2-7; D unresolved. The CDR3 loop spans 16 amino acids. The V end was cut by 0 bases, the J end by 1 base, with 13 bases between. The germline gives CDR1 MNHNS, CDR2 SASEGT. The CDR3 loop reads CASSEALMGRSYEQYF. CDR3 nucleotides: TGTGCCAGCAGTGAAGCGCTTATGGGCAGATCCTACGAGCAGTACTTC.

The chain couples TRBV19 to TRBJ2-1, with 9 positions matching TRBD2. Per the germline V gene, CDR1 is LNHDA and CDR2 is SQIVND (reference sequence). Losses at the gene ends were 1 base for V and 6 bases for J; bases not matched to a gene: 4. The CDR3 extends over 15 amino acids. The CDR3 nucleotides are TGTGCCAGTAGTATAGCCCTAGCGGGACGCAATGAGCAGTTCTTC. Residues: CASSIALAGRNEQFF.

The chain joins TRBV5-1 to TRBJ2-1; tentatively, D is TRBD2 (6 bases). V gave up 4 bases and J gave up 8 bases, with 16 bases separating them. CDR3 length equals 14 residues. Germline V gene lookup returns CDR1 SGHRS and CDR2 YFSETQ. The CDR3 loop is CASSPRAGRHEQFF. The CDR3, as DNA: TGCGCCAGCAGCCCGAGGGCGGGGAGGCATGAGCAGTTCTTC.

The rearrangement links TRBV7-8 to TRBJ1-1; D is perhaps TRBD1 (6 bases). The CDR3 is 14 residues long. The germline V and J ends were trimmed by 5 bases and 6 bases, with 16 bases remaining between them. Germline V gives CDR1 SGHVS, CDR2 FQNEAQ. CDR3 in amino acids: CASSLIGGGPEAFF. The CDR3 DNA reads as TGTGCCAGCAGCCTTATAGGGGGGGGCCCTGAAGCTTTCTTT.